Below, one TCR beta chain is given with its context. Authors' analysis steps: The assay estimated nucleated cells by amplifying reference gene primers. Here immunoSEQ multiplex PCR was the method, and the copy in TCRdb shows in-frame clones only, minus some. V and J calls plus clone size are reproduced from that table; the DNA served to infer D and trimming. In the table there are around 200,000 clones, 80% to 90% of which are singletons. These data belong to a study of blood T cell repertoires in COVID-19. On the study more broadly: The analysed material was cDNA or gDNA that came from T cells, B-cell-depleted T cells, or PBMCs.

Which cohort a participant joined came from the clinical history participants gave. Germline V gives CDR1 SQVTM, CDR2 ANQGSEA. The CDR3 sequence is 13 residues long. With 6 bases removed from V and 5 bases from J, the gap between germline ends came to 14 bases. Specimen: PBMCs or T cells enriched from blood (not recorded which). The receptor was isolated from a man younger than 45 who had recovered from COVID-19. This sequence joins TRBV29-1 and TRBJ2-1; maybe TRBD2 (6 bases). This CDR3 is CSVTSFVDNEQFF. As DNA, the CDR3 is TGCAGCGTCACTAGCTTCGTCGACAATGAGCAGTTCTTC.